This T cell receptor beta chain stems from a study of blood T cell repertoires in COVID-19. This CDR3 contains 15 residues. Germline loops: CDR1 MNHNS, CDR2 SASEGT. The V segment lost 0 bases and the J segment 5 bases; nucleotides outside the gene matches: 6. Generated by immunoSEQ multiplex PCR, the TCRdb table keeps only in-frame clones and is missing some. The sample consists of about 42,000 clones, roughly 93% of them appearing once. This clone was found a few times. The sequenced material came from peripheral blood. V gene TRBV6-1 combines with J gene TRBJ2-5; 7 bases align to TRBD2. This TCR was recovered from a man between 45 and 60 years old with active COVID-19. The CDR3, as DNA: TGTGCCAGCAGTGAAGCGCTGGGGGGGATGGAGACCCAGTACTTC. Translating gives CASSEALGGMETQYF.